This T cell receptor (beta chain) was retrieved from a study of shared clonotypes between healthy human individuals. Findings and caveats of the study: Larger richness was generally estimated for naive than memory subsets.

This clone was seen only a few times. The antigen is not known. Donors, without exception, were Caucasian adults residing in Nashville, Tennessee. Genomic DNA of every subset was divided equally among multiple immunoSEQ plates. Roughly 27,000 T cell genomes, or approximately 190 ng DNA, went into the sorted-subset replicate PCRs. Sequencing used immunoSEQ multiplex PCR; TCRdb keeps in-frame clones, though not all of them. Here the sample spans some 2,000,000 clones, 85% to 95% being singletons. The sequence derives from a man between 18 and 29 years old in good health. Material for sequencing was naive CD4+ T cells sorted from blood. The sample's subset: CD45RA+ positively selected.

CDR3 sequence reads: CASSFGQGARSSYNEQFF. The CDR3, as DNA: TGTGCCAGCAGCTTCGGACAGGGGGCAAGGAGCTCCTACAATGAGCAGTTCTTC. This rearrangement joins TRBV5-6 to TRBJ2-1, with 11 positions matching TRBD1. CDR1 and CDR2 from the germline V gene are SGHDT and YYEEEE. This CDR3 is 18 amino acids long. Losses at the gene ends were 2 bases for V and 0 bases for J; bases not matched to a gene: 7.